The 30 T cell receptor beta chains in this list originate from one sample, sequenced in a study of T cell responses to AZD1222 COVID-19 vaccine. Using immunoSEQ multiplex PCR, the repertoire was profiled, and TCRdb retains in-frame clones only, with some absent. Found here are 55,000 to 65,000 clones, around three quarters of them singletons; the top ten hold less than 4.5%. The starting material was peripheral blood, obtained 28 days after the second AZD1222 dose. The receptors originated from an adult who received the AZD1222 COVID-19 vaccine.

The V gene is TRBV3-1 (or the pseudogene TRBV3-2), the J gene TRBJ1-5; weak D call: TRBD1 (6 bases). This CDR3 comprises 15 residues. Trimming shortened V by 2 bases and J by 3 bases, and 11 bases separated the two germline ends. The germline V gene encodes CDR1 LGHDT and CDR2 YNNKEL (reference sequence). CDR3 loop: CASSQSTGSNQPQHF. CDR3 coding DNA: TGTGCCAGCAGCCAATCGACAGGCTCCAATCAGCCCCAGCATTTT.

The V and J genes are TRBV2 and TRBJ1-1; no reliable D call. The ends were cut back, 6 bases at V and 1 base at J, with 12 bases in the middle. Germline loops: CDR1 SNHLY, CDR2 FYNNEI. The CDR3 has 14 residues. The CDR3 sequence is CASRSGPRNTEAFF. The CDR3 DNA follows: TGTGCCAGCAGGTCCGGGCCGAGGAACACTGAAGCTTTCTTT.

This clone appeared once. The gene calls are TRBV18 and TRBJ1-4; 9 bases line up with TRBD1. With 0 bases clipped from V and 8 bases from J, the junction kept 4 bases outside the gene matches. The CDR3 is 15 amino acids. Germline CDR1 is KGHSH and CDR2 is LQKENI. CDR3 in DNA: TGTGCCAGCTCACCACCGGACAGGGGAAGGGAAAAACTGTTTTTT. Its translation: CASSPPDRGREKLFF.

V gene TRBV6-2 or TRBV6-3 combines with J gene TRBJ2-5; D remains ambiguous. The CDR3 consists of 14 residues. CDR1 and CDR2 (germline): MNHEY, SVGEGT. The germline V and J ends were trimmed by 3 bases and 3 bases, with 11 bases remaining between them. CDR3 DNA sequence: TGTGCCAGCAGTTATTCAGACGCTAAAGAGACCCAGTACTTC. Translating it yields CASSYSDAKETQYF.

The J gene is TRBJ2-1, the V gene TRBV18, with 10 bases aligning to TRBD2. Germline CDR1 KGHSH, CDR2 LQKENI. The CDR3 totals 15 residues. The trim removed 4 bases at V and 2 bases at J, leaving 2 bases unmatched. The CDR3 DNA sequence: TGTGCCAGCTCACTGGGACTAGCGCCCTACAATGAGCAGTTCTTC. It codes for CASSLGLAPYNEQFF.

This chain connects TRBV11-3 to TRBJ1-1; D may be TRBD1 (5 bases). V was trimmed by 2 bases and J by 0 bases, leaving 16 bases between them. The CDR3 runs 17 residues. CDR1 is SGHNT and CDR2 is YENEEA in the germline V gene. The CDR3 protein is CASSLPLGRDMNTEAFF. The DNA of the CDR3 is TGTGCCAGCAGCTTACCCCTTGGCAGGGATATGAACACTGAAGCTTTCTTT.

The V call is TRBV21-1, the J call TRBJ1-2; the table's D call, TRBD1, has no DNA check behind it. TRBV21-1 is a pseudogene segment. The length of the CDR3 is 17 residues. CDR3 in amino acids: CASSTPTGGTRNGGYTF. In DNA form, the CDR3 reads TGTGCCAGCAGCACGCCGACAGGGGGCACGAGGAATGGGGGCTACACCTTC.

The rearrangement uses TRBV28 and TRBJ2-7; TRBD1 agrees at 7 bases. CDR1 is MDHEN, CDR2 SYDVKM, per germline. Germline trimming cut 5 bases from V and 3 bases from J; bases unmatched to any gene: 7. This CDR3 spans 14 amino acids. CDR3 DNA: TGTGCCAGCAGTGCCAGGGCAGGGGGCTACGAGCAGTACTTC. Amino acid sequence: CASSARAGGYEQYF.

The chain uses TRBV7-2 and TRBJ2-5; TRBD2 aligns across 16 bases. With V trimmed by 0 bases and J by 2 bases, 12 bases remained unmatched. The CDR3 is 21 amino acids. Germline V gene sequence: CDR1 SGHTA, CDR2 FQGNSA. The CDR3 region has the DNA TGTGCCAGCAGCTTAGCGCTGACGGGACTAGCGGGGGGGCTAAGACAAGAGACCCAGTACTTC. This gives the protein CASSLALTGLAGGLRQETQYF.

Judged by abundance, this clone is medium-sized (0.01 to 0.1%). This chain connects TRBV12-3 or TRBV12-4 to TRBJ1-1, with D perhaps matching TRBD1 (5 bases). Trimming left V 5 bases short and J 7 bases short, with 11 bases between. There are 12 residues in the CDR3. CDR3 in amino acids: CASSPSGIEAFF. The CDR3 DNA reads TGTGCCAGCAGTCCCTCAGGGATTGAAGCTTTCTTT.

This CDR3 is CASSRPPHEALGSPLHF. CDR3 in DNA: TGTGCCAGCAGCCGACCCCCCCATGAAGCGCTTGGTTCACCCCTCCACTTT. This chain links TRBV4-2 with TRBJ1-6, with D uncertain. The V and J ends lost 4 bases and 9 bases respectively, with 22 bases between them. CDR3 length: 17 amino acids. The germline gives CDR1 LGHNA, CDR2 YNFKEQ.

This chain joins TRBV7-8 and TRBJ2-1; maybe TRBD2 (5 bases). This CDR3 is 11 amino acids long. Germline CDR1 reads SGHVS; CDR2 reads FQNEAQ. V lost 5 bases, J lost 10 bases, and 9 bases lay in between. As DNA, the CDR3 is TGTGCCAGCAGCACGTCTAGCGAGCAGTTCTTC. It yields the protein CASSTSSEQFF.

This chain connects TRBV5-1 to TRBJ2-5; no clear D. Germline values: CDR1 SGHRS, CDR2 YFSETQ. The CDR3 spans 16 residues. V was cut by 0 bases and J by 2 bases, with 14 bases left in between. The CDR3 DNA follows: TGCGCCAGCAGCTTGGGTACACTGGGTCTTCAAGAGACCCAGTACTTC. It codes for CASSLGTLGLQETQYF.

The chain has TRBV28 and TRBJ2-5; the match to TRBD1 covers 9 bases. The J segment lost 5 bases and the V segment lost 3 bases, leaving 10 bases of the junction unmatched. The CDR3 length is 16 residues. Germline CDR1 and CDR2: MDHEN and SYDVKM. The CDR3, as DNA: TGTGCCAGCAGTTTTTCTCTCGGGACAGGGATCGAGACCCAGTACTTC. Its translation is CASSFSLGTGIETQYF. The variable domain in full, with the rest retrieved from reference TRBV28 and TRBJ2-5, is DVKVTQSSRYLVKRTGEKVFLECVQDMDHENMFWYRQDPGLGLRLIYFSYDVKMKEKGDIPEGYSVSREKKERFSLILESASTNQTSMYLCASSFSLGTGIETQYFGPGTRLLVL.

The rearrangement links TRBV2 to TRBJ1-5, with D tentatively TRBD1 (5 bases). The CDR3 is made up of 15 amino acids. The V end lost 6 bases, the J end lost 2 bases, and 14 bases lay between the germline ends. Germline V lookup: CDR1 SNHLY, CDR2 FYNNEI. CDR3 in amino acids: CASRKDTSGNQPQHF. The CDR3 DNA reads as TGTGCCAGCAGGAAGGACACGTCGGGCAATCAGCCCCAGCATTTT.

V is TRBV20-1 and J is TRBJ1-1; D is unclear. The ends were cut back, 5 bases at V and 6 bases at J, with 7 bases in the middle. Germline assignment: CDR1 DFQATT and CDR2 SNEGSKA (reference sequence). There are 10 residues in the CDR3. CDR3 DNA: TGCAGTGCTCGGCGGTCTGAAGCTTTCTTT. Its translation: CSARRSEAFF.

The chain joins TRBV6-5 to TRBJ2-7, with 8 nucleotides matching TRBD2. The germline CDR1 and CDR2 sequences are MNHEY and SVGAGI. This CDR3 is built from 14 residues. V was clipped by 4 bases and J by 2 bases; unmatched bases: 4. The CDR3 here is CASSLRGATYEQYF. The DNA of the CDR3 is TGTGCCAGCAGTTTGCGGGGGGCTACCTACGAGCAGTACTTC.

The rearrangement joins TRBV19 to TRBJ1-1, with D unclear. Trimming took off 10 bases at V and 0 bases at J, with 18 bases between the two ends. The length of the CDR3 is 15 residues. Germline lookup yields CDR1 LNHDA and CDR2 SQIVND (reference sequence). CDR3 in DNA: TGTGCCACCCAAGTCGCTAGCGGGATGAACACTGAAGCTTTCTTT. It is translated as CATQVASGMNTEAFF.

V and J are TRBV28 and TRBJ1-6, with D uncertain. CDR3 length equals 15 residues. V was cut by 5 bases and J by 7 bases, with 15 bases left in between. The germline gives CDR1 MDHEN, CDR2 SYDVKM. This CDR3 reads CASSPLRTTNSPLHF. The CDR3 DNA reads as TGTGCCAGCAGTCCTCTACGGACGACCAATTCACCCCTCCACTTT.

This clone was seen only a few times. The chain uses TRBV12-3 or TRBV12-4 and TRBJ1-1; maybe TRBD1 (5 bases). This CDR3 spans 13 amino acids. The V end was cut by 7 bases, the J end by 4 bases, with 13 bases between. This chain's CDR3 is CASTVGGTTEAFF. The CDR3 DNA reads as TGTGCCAGCACCGTCGGAGGGACCACTGAAGCTTTCTTT.

The rearrangement uses TRBV4-2 and TRBJ2-1; TRBD2 matches at 7 bases. There are 16 residues in the CDR3. The V gene end was trimmed by 5 bases and the J gene end by 8 bases; junction bases not matched to a gene: 15. Per the germline V gene, CDR1 is LGHNA and CDR2 is YNFKEQ. The CDR3 DNA reads TGTGCCAGCAGCGCTAGGATGGGGGGGGGTATCGATGAGCAGTTCTTC. It encodes CASSARMGGGIDEQFF.

This clone was counted between two and nine times. Within the sample, other DNA sequences also encode this same CDR3. The chain links TRBV5-6 to TRBJ1-1; D is uncertain. The length of the CDR3 is 12 residues. Germline V lookup: CDR1 SGHDT, CDR2 YYEEEE. Trimming took 2 bases from V and 1 from J, leaving 3 bases between them. The CDR3 coding sequence is TGTGCCAGCAGCTTCGGGAACACTGAAGCTTTCTTT. Protein: CASSFGNTEAFF. Drawing the rest from reference TRBV5-6 and TRBJ1-1, the complete variable domain is DAGVTQSPTHLIKTRGQQVTLRCSPKSGHDTVSWYQQALGQGPQFIFQYYEEEERQRGNFPDRFSGHQFPNYSSELNVNALLLGDSALYLCASSFGNTEAFFGQGTRLTVV.

The CDR3 coding sequence is TGCGCCAGCCATTCCGGGACGTCGAGCTCCTACGAGCAGTACTTC. Its translation is CASHSGTSSSYEQYF. The chain carries TRBV5-1 and TRBJ2-7; D assignment may be TRBD1 or TRBD2 (5 bases each). V lost 7 bases to trimming and J lost 0 bases, with 17 bases between them. The germline gives CDR1 SGHRS, CDR2 YFSETQ. This CDR3 is 15 amino acids long.

This rearrangement joins TRBV7-9 to TRBJ1-1; 9 bases align to TRBD1. The CDR3 spans 14 residues. With V trimmed by 5 bases and J by 2 bases, 3 bases remained unmatched. Germline CDR1 is SEHNR and CDR2 is FQNEAQ (reference sequence). The CDR3 bases are TGTGCCAGCAGCCGCACAGGGGGCAACACTGAAGCTTTCTTT. Translated, it gives CASSRTGGNTEAFF.

The chain joins TRBV12-3 or TRBV12-4 to TRBJ2-7; D ambiguous. V lost 6 bases, J lost 7 bases, and 16 bases lay in between. The CDR3 is 13 amino acids. The CDR3 sequence is CASRPTTLGEQYF. Here the CDR3 DNA reads TGTGCCAGCAGGCCGACGACCCTCGGGGAGCAGTACTTC.

CDR3 DNA sequence: TGTGCCAGTAGTACCGAGGGGAATAGCAATCAGCCCCAGCATTTT. Translating it yields CASSTEGNSNQPQHF. This sequence joins TRBV19 and TRBJ1-5, with TRBD1 as a possible D gene (5 bases). The CDR3 consists of 15 residues. V gave up 4 bases and J gave up 0 bases, with 10 bases separating them. The germline V gene has CDR1 LNHDA and CDR2 SQIVND (reference sequence).

This clone was detected only once. The V gene is TRBV5-1, the J gene TRBJ2-2; 9 bases are a match to TRBD1. The V segment lost 5 bases and the J segment 6 bases; nucleotides outside the gene matches: 5. The CDR3 has 14 residues. The germline V gene has CDR1 SGHRS and CDR2 YFSETQ. In DNA form, the CDR3 reads TGCGCCAGCAGGGTACAGGGGGCGCCCGGGGAGCTGTTTTTT. This encodes CASRVQGAPGELFF.

A single count supports this clone. The J gene is TRBJ1-1, the V gene TRBV28; D gene unclear. V was shortened by 5 bases and J by 0 bases, with 13 bases between the two germline ends. Germline V gene data show CDR1 as MDHEN and CDR2 as SYDVKM. CDR3 length: 15 residues. The CDR3 protein is CASSLRRQLNTEAFF. CDR3 DNA sequence: TGTGCCAGCAGTCTGAGGAGACAATTGAACACTGAAGCTTTCTTT.

The J gene is TRBJ2-7, the V gene TRBV21-1; no check of the table's D call, TRBD1, against the DNA was made. TRBV21-1 has pseudogene status. CDR3 length equals 15 residues. In nucleotides, the CDR3 is TGTGCCAGCAGCAAAGGGGGACAGTTCTCCTACGAGCAGTACTTC. Translating gives CASSKGGQFSYEQYF.

This clone was observed a handful of times. The J gene is TRBJ1-6, the V gene TRBV4-2; D is undetermined. Trimming stripped 0 bases from V and 10 bases from J, with 10 bases between. Germline lookup yields CDR1 LGHNA and CDR2 YNFKEQ. This CDR3 is 14 amino acids long. In DNA, the CDR3 is TGTGCCAGCAGCCAAGATGGCCGGGCCTCACCCCTCCACTTT. It encodes CASSQDGRASPLHF.